These 14 T cell receptor beta chains share one sample of origin, sequenced in a study of blood T cell repertoires in COVID-19. The protocol was immunoSEQ multiplex PCR, while the TCRdb copy is restricted to in-frame clones and leaves out a portion. The sample records hundreds of thousands of clones, approximately 89% being singletons. Sequenced sample: peripheral blood. Receptors originate from a man aged 18 to 30 with COVID-19, enrolled during active disease.

CDR3 nucleotides: TGTGCCAGCGGGGCCAGCCCCTACGAGCAGTACTTC. Translation gives CASGASPYEQYF. The chain links TRBV2 to TRBJ2-7; a possible D gene is TRBD1 (5 bases). V gave up 8 bases and J gave up 2 bases, with 10 bases separating them. Germline V gene data show CDR1 as SNHLY and CDR2 as FYNNEI. There are 12 residues in the CDR3. The whole variable domain, filled in from reference TRBV2 and TRBJ2-7, reads EPEVTQTPSHQVTQMGQEVILRCVPISNHLYFYWYRQILGQKVEFLVSFYNNEISEKSEIFDDQFSVERPDGSNFTLKIRSTKLEDSAMYFCASGASPYEQYFGPGTRLTVT.

The gene calls are TRBV6-5 and TRBJ2-2; D may be TRBD2 (6 bases). Germline V gives CDR1 MNHEY, CDR2 SVGAGI. There are 16 residues in the CDR3. Trimming removed 0 bases from V and 7 bases from J, with 15 bases in between. CDR3 coding DNA: TGTGCCAGCAGTTACTCGATAACTAGCCGCGGCGGGGAGCTGTTTTTT. This gives the protein CASSYSITSRGGELFF.

This rearrangement joins TRBV19 to TRBJ1-2, with D unresolved. Trimming cost V 3 bases and J 8 bases, with 7 bases left between them. CDR1 is LNHDA, CDR2 SQIVND, per germline (reference sequence). The CDR3 sequence is 11 residues long. In DNA, the CDR3 is TGTGCCAGTAGTATGGGGAGCGGCTACACCTTC. Encoded protein: CASSMGSGYTF.

This clone was seen only a few times. At the DNA level, this CDR3 is encoded by other sequences in the same sample as well. V is TRBV12-3 or TRBV12-4 and J is TRBJ1-1; no firm D call. CDR3 length: 12 amino acids. V was cut by 4 bases and J by 0 bases, with 3 bases left in between. The CDR3 region is CASSSMNTEAFF. CDR3 nucleotide sequence: TGTGCCAGCAGTTCAATGAACACTGAAGCTTTCTTT.

The rearrangement joins TRBV6-5 to TRBJ1-6; TRBD1 matches 8 bases. The CDR3 runs 14 residues. Germline trimming cut 6 bases from V and 10 bases from J; bases unmatched to any gene: 8. In germline, CDR1 is MNHEY, CDR2 SVGAGI. This chain's CDR3 is CASSWTGLTSPLHF. Here the CDR3 DNA reads TGTGCCAGCAGCTGGACAGGGCTTACATCACCCCTCCACTTT.

This rearrangement joins TRBV10-2 to TRBJ2-3; 12 bases agree with TRBD2. The CDR3 contains 15 residues. The junction had 7 bases not matched to a gene; V was cut back by 6 bases and J by 6 bases. CDR1 and CDR2 (germline): WSHSY, SAAADI. The CDR3 region is CASRATSGRSDTQYF. In nucleotides, the CDR3 is TGCGCCAGCAGGGCAACTAGCGGGAGGTCCGATACGCAGTATTTT.

This chain uses TRBV11-2 with TRBJ2-7; D may be TRBD2 (7 bases). Germline loops: CDR1 SGHAT, CDR2 FQNNGV. The CDR3 covers 15 residues. V was clipped by 7 bases and J by 4 bases, with 20 bases between them. In DNA form, the CDR3 reads TGTGCCAGCACGATTGGGGGGGCGGGTTATTACGAGCAGTACTTC. Translating gives CASTIGGAGYYEQYF.

This clone has only a few counts. The chain carries TRBV24-1 and TRBJ1-3, with D maybe TRBD1 (6 bases). V shed 0 bases and J shed 0 bases, with 11 bases lying between them. Germline V gene data show CDR1 as KGHDR and CDR2 as SFDVKD. This CDR3 is built from 17 residues. DNA for the CDR3: TGTGCCACCAGTGATTTGATGGACAGAGCCTCTGGAAACACCATATATTTT. Its translation is CATSDLMDRASGNTIYF.

The chain uses TRBV2 and TRBJ2-1; tentative D call: TRBD2 (5 bases). The CDR3 totals 13 residues. V lost 4 bases and J 7 bases, leaving 11 bases between the germline ends. Per the germline V gene, CDR1 is SNHLY and CDR2 is FYNNEI. CDR3 sequence reads: CASSVTTLNEQFF. The DNA for the CDR3 is TGTGCCAGCAGTGTGACTACCCTAAATGAGCAGTTCTTC.

This chain uses TRBV4-1 with TRBJ2-3; TRBD1 matches 11 bases. The CDR3 loop spans 16 amino acids. Trimming at V came to 3 bases and at J to 4 bases, leaving 6 bases not matched to a gene. Per germline, CDR1 MGHRA and CDR2 YSYEKL. CDR3 amino acids: CASSHMGQGDADTQYF. CDR3 nucleotides: TGCGCCAGCAGCCATATGGGACAGGGGGATGCAGATACGCAGTATTTT.

The chain has TRBV7-9 and TRBJ1-4; D not certain. Trimming took 4 bases from V and 9 from J, leaving 6 bases between them. The CDR3 is 11 residues long. Germline assignment: CDR1 SEHNR and CDR2 FQNEAQ (reference sequence). The CDR3 loop is CASSSRKKLFF. The CDR3 coding sequence is TGTGCCAGCAGCTCCCGTAAAAAACTGTTTTTT.

The V call is TRBV19, the J call TRBJ2-1, with D unresolved. This CDR3 is built from 15 residues. Germline-derived CDR1 and CDR2 are LNHDA and SQIVND (reference sequence). V lost 5 bases, J lost 0 bases, and 11 bases lay in between. This CDR3 is CASSPQLNSYNEQFF. CDR3 DNA: TGTGCCAGTAGTCCACAGTTAAACTCCTACAATGAGCAGTTCTTC.

This clone was observed a single time. The chain is built from TRBV7-2 and TRBJ1-4; D not certain. V was pared by 0 bases and J by 0 bases, with 8 bases between. The germline CDR1 and CDR2 sequences are SGHTA and FQGNSA. The CDR3 has 16 amino acids. The CDR3 DNA follows: TGTGCCAGCAGCTTAGCGGCAGTCGCAACTAATGAAAAACTGTTTTTT. As protein: CASSLAAVATNEKLFF.

DNA of the CDR3: TGTGCCAGCAGTTCGTCCTCTATTTACACCTTC. It specifies CASSSSSIYTF. The chain recombines TRBV6-5 with TRBJ1-2; D unclear. This CDR3 is built from 11 residues. The V gene's germline CDR1 is MNHEY and CDR2 SVGAGI. Trimming stripped 4 bases from V and 11 bases from J, with 11 bases between.